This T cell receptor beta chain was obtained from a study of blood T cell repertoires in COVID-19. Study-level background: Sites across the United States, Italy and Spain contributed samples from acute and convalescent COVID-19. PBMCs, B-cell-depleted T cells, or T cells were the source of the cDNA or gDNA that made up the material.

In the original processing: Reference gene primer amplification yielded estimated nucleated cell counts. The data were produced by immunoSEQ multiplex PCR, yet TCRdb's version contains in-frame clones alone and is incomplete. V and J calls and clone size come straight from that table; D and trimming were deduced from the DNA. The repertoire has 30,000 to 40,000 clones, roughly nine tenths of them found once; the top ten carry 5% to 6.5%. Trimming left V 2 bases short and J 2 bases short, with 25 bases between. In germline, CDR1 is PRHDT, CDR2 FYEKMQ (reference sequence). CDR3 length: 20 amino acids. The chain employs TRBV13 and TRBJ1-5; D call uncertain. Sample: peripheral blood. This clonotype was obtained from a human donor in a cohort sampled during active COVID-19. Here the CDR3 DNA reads TGTGCCAGCAGCTTAAGCGTTGGGGAGGCCGCTCCAGGAGGCAATCAGCCCCAGCATTTT. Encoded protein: CASSLSVGEAAPGGNQPQHF.